The 32 T cell receptor beta chains listed next were all sequenced from one sample in a study of blood T cell repertoires in COVID-19. Using immunoSEQ multiplex PCR, the repertoire was profiled, and TCRdb retains in-frame clones only, with some absent. The data contain about 83,000 clones, about 82% of them singletons. Sequencing was carried out using peripheral blood. The source of these receptors is a man aged 50 to 59 with active COVID-19.

This clone was recorded only once. The rearrangement joins TRBV6-2 or TRBV6-3 to TRBJ2-7, with a possible D match to TRBD1 (5 bases). The CDR3 spans 16 residues. Trimming pared 4 bases from V and 2 bases from J, leaving 18 bases between. Per germline, CDR1 MNHEY and CDR2 SVGEGT. The DNA for the CDR3 is TGTGCCAGCAGTTTGGGATTGGACAACCGAGCCTACGAGCAGTACTTC. Residues: CASSLGLDNRAYEQYF.

This chain joins TRBV7-2 and TRBJ2-7; D ambiguous. CDR1 is SGHTA, CDR2 FQGNSA, per germline. Trimming removed 5 bases at V and 3 bases at J, with 11 bases between. This CDR3 contains 13 residues. Here the CDR3 reads CASSPGPDYEQYF. DNA of the CDR3: TGTGCCAGCAGCCCAGGCCCAGACTACGAGCAGTACTTC.

The CDR3 is CASSQAPLNLNTGELFF. In nucleotides, the CDR3 is TGTGCCAGCAGCCAGGCACCTTTGAACCTGAACACCGGGGAGCTGTTTTTT. V and J are TRBV3-1 (or the pseudogene TRBV3-2) and TRBJ2-2; no reliable D call. The CDR3 is made up of 17 amino acids. V dropped 3 bases and J dropped 1 base, with 15 bases sitting between them. Germline-derived CDR1 and CDR2 are LGHDT and YNNKEL (reference sequence).

Of note for this clone: At one end the junction does not follow the germline gene, possibly because of a read error. The chain couples TRBV19 to TRBJ1-1, with 7 bases that match TRBD1. The CDR3 has 16 amino acids. The V gene's germline CDR1 is LNHDA and CDR2 SQIVND (reference sequence). The CDR3 DNA reads as TGTGCCATTAGTGACAGGGCCTCCCCGGGACACACTGAAGCTTTCTTT. As protein: CAISDRASPGHTEAFF. Variable domain in full (rest from reference TRBV19 and TRBJ1-1): DGGITQSPKYLFRKEGQNVTLSCEQNLNHDAMYWYRQDPGQGLRLIYYSQIVNDFQKGDIAEGYSVSREKKESFPLTVTSAQKNPTAFYLCAISDRASPGHTEAFFGQGTRLTVV.

As DNA, the CDR3 is TGTGCCAGCAGCTCTAGGACAGGGGGCAGGGGCTACACCTTC. Translated: CASSSRTGGRGYTF. The gene calls are TRBV5-6 and TRBJ1-2, with 11 bases aligning to TRBD1. Trimming cost V 3 bases and J 8 bases; bases outside gene matches: 6. This CDR3 spans 14 amino acids. Germline V gene data show CDR1 as SGHDT and CDR2 as YYEEEE.

The chain uses TRBV28 and TRBJ1-2, with TRBD1 matching over 12 bases. V lost 1 base, J lost 7 bases, and 4 bases stayed unmatched. The CDR3 loop spans 15 amino acids. The germline CDR1 and CDR2 sequences are MDHEN and SYDVKM. The chain's CDR3 is CASSLSGQGALGYTF. The CDR3 DNA is TGTGCCAGCAGTTTATCGGGACAGGGGGCGCTTGGCTACACCTTC.

This chain links TRBV2 with TRBJ2-7; 11 positions match TRBD1. The CDR3 consists of 15 residues. V was pared by 6 bases and J by 5 bases, with 9 bases of the junction left unmatched. The germline gives CDR1 SNHLY, CDR2 FYNNEI. The CDR3 spells CASSPLGTGGHEQYF. CDR3 bases: TGTGCCAGCAGCCCCCTAGGGACAGGGGGGCACGAGCAGTACTTC.

The chain joins TRBV19 to TRBJ1-4, with no clear D. The V gene's germline CDR1 is LNHDA and CDR2 SQIVND (reference sequence). This CDR3 spans 13 amino acids. V lost 6 bases and J 7 bases, leaving 12 bases between the germline ends. CDR3 in DNA: TGTGCCAGTAGCCCCGCCGGAGTTGAAAAACTGTTTTTT. This gives the protein CASSPAGVEKLFF.

This clone has more than one count but fewer than ten. This chain uses TRBV6-5 with TRBJ2-7, with 8 positions matching TRBD1. Germline CDR1 and CDR2: MNHEY and SVGAGI. CDR3 length equals 15 residues. V shed 6 bases, J shed 3 bases, and the junction held 10 bases outside the gene matches. CDR3 sequence: CASSSRTGKLYEQYF. CDR3 sequence (DNA): TGTGCCAGCAGCTCTAGGACAGGGAAACTCTACGAGCAGTACTTC.

This chain connects TRBV5-6 to TRBJ1-2; D is unresolved. V lost 3 bases, J lost 3 bases, and 6 bases lay in between. The germline gives CDR1 SGHDT, CDR2 YYEEEE. This CDR3 region has 12 residues. The CDR3 DNA follows: TGTGCCAGCAGCTGGACTTACTATGGCTACACCTTC. It encodes CASSWTYYGYTF. Full variable domain (rest looked up from reference TRBV5-6 and TRBJ1-2): DAGVTQSPTHLIKTRGQQVTLRCSPKSGHDTVSWYQQALGQGPQFIFQYYEEEERQRGNFPDRFSGHQFPNYSSELNVNALLLGDSALYLCASSWTYYGYTFGSGTRLTVV.

The chain employs TRBV30 and TRBJ2-5, with D perhaps matching TRBD2 (5 bases). The length of the CDR3 is 13 residues. The germline V gene encodes CDR1 GTSNPN and CDR2 SVGIG (reference sequence). V gave up 2 bases and J gave up 2 bases, with 9 bases separating them. The CDR3 DNA follows: TGTGCCTGGAGTTGGAGGCTTCAAGAGACCCAGTACTTC. Residues: CAWSWRLQETQYF. Full variable domain (outside the CDR3, taken from reference TRBV30 and TRBJ2-5): SQTIHQWPATLVQPVGSPLSLECTVEGTSNPNLYWYRQAAGRGLQLLFYSVGIGQISSEVPQNLSASRPQDRQFILSSKKLLLSDSGFYLCAWSWRLQETQYFGPGTRLLVL.

The gene calls are TRBV4-1 and TRBJ1-1; tentative D call: TRBD1 (6 bases). Trimming removed 8 bases at V and 10 bases at J, with 26 bases between. The CDR3 runs 15 residues. From germline, CDR1 is MGHRA and CDR2 YSYEKL. The chain's CDR3 is CASSPGDNRHGTAFF. Here the CDR3 DNA reads TGCGCCAGCTCGCCAGGGGATAACCGCCATGGCACAGCTTTCTTT.

This chain joins TRBV29-1 and TRBJ2-3; D is possibly TRBD2 (6 bases). The CDR3 has 13 amino acids. Trimming shortened V by 4 bases and J by 1 base, and 9 bases separated the two germline ends. Germline CDR1 is SQVTM and CDR2 is ANQGSEA. The chain's CDR3 is CSVGSGRTDTQYF. The CDR3 bases are TGCAGCGTTGGTAGCGGTCGCACAGATACGCAGTATTTT.

The chain is built from TRBV9 and TRBJ2-7; D perhaps matches TRBD2 (6 bases). The V gene's germline CDR1 is SGDLS and CDR2 YYNGEE. The length of the CDR3 is 13 residues. Trimming shortened V by 1 base and J by 6 bases, and 11 bases separated the two germline ends. The CDR3 sequence: CASSVLEGREQYF. Written as DNA, the CDR3 is TGTGCCAGCAGCGTATTGGAGGGTCGCGAGCAGTACTTC.

This clone was seen a few times. V and J are TRBV11-2 and TRBJ1-3; a possible D gene is TRBD1 (6 bases). The CDR3 is 14 amino acids. The germline CDR1 and CDR2 sequences are SGHAT and FQNNGV. Trimming removed 9 bases at V and 1 base at J, with 13 bases between. The CDR3 region has the DNA TGTGCCAGTCAACCAGGGGCGTCTGGAAACACCATATATTTT. Protein sequence: CASQPGASGNTIYF.

This clone was picked up one time. The V gene is TRBV25-1, the J gene TRBJ2-2; D is ambiguous. Trimming left V 7 bases short and J 2 bases short, with 11 bases between. The CDR3 extends over 14 amino acids. Germline V gene sequence: CDR1 MGHDK, CDR2 SYGVNS. The CDR3 is CASTRQPNTGELFF. In DNA, the CDR3 is TGTGCCAGCACGAGGCAGCCCAACACCGGGGAGCTGTTTTTT. Filled out from reference TRBV25-1 and TRBJ2-2, the complete variable domain reads EADIYQTPRYLVIGTGKKITLECSQTMGHDKMYWYQQDPGMELHLIHYSYGVNSTEKGDLSSESTVSRIRTEHFPLTLESARPSHTSQYLCASTRQPNTGELFFGEGSRLTVL.

The DNA for the CDR3 is TGTGCCAGCAGTGCGGGACTAGCGGGGACCAGGCAAGAGACCCAGTACTTC. Encoded protein: CASSAGLAGTRQETQYF. The genes are TRBV6-2 or TRBV6-3 and TRBJ2-5, with 13 bases that match TRBD2. Germline V gene lookup returns CDR1 MNHEY and CDR2 SVGEGT. The CDR3 runs to 17 residues. V trimming: 5 bases; J trimming: 2 bases; junction bases outside the gene matches: 8.

The gene calls are TRBV27 and TRBJ1-6; possible D gene TRBD1, 6 bases. Germline V gives CDR1 MNHEY, CDR2 SMNVEV (reference sequence). Trimming removed 4 bases from V and 1 base from J, with 11 bases in between. The CDR3 spans 16 residues. CDR3 nucleotides: TGTGCCAGCAGTTCCATAACAGGGTCCTATAATTCACCCCTCCACTTT. It encodes CASSSITGSYNSPLHF.

The chain recombines TRBV18 with TRBJ2-5; possible D gene TRBD2, 5 bases. Germline V gene data show CDR1 as KGHSH and CDR2 as LQKENI. The CDR3 is made up of 14 amino acids. V was clipped by 4 bases and J by 4 bases, with 13 bases between them. The chain's CDR3 is CASSRADPRETQYF. The CDR3 DNA is TGTGCCAGCTCACGAGCGGACCCACGAGAGACCCAGTACTTC.

This clone was counted once. The J gene is TRBJ1-2, the V gene TRBV4-3; the D is unclear. V lost 3 bases and J lost 2, with 16 bases in between. This CDR3 comprises 16 residues. Germline-derived CDR1 and CDR2 are LGHNA and YSLEER. The CDR3 DNA sequence: TGCGCCAGCAGCCAGCCCGGGGAGGGAGGGAACTATGGCTACACCTTC. Amino acid sequence: CASSQPGEGGNYGYTF.

This CDR3 is CASSQELPSGRNYGYTF. CDR3 DNA: TGCGCCAGCAGCCAAGAACTTCCTTCGGGGAGGAACTATGGCTACACCTTC. The chain employs TRBV4-3 and TRBJ1-2, with D unclear. The CDR3 extends over 17 amino acids. V was clipped by 0 bases and J by 2 bases, with 16 bases between them. CDR1 is LGHNA and CDR2 is YSLEER in the germline V gene.

The chain couples TRBV6-1 to TRBJ1-6, with a weak D call TRBD1 (5 bases). Looked up from germline, CDR1 is MNHNS and CDR2 is SASEGT. The CDR3 length is 17 residues. V lost 4 bases, J lost 4 bases, and 17 bases lay in between. CDR3 protein: CASSARATVSYNSPLHF. CDR3 bases: TGTGCCAGCAGTGCCCGGGCGACAGTATCATATAATTCACCCCTCCACTTT.

The V gene is TRBV5-1, the J gene TRBJ1-4; a possible D gene is TRBD1 (6 bases). Looked up from germline, CDR1 is SGHRS and CDR2 is YFSETQ. Trimming removed 0 bases from V and 8 bases from J, with 11 bases in between. CDR3 length: 14 amino acids. The CDR3 DNA reads as TGCGCCAGCAGCTTGGCCTTGGGGGCGGAAAAACTGTTTTTT. Protein product: CASSLALGAEKLFF.

The chain employs TRBV5-1 and TRBJ2-1, with D hard to call. Trimming shortened V by 1 base and J by 13 bases, and 15 bases separated the two germline ends. The CDR3 is 13 residues long. Germline CDR1 is SGHRS and CDR2 is YFSETQ. CDR3 nucleotides: TGCGCCAGCAGCTTGAAGTCCGACTCGTATCAGTTCTTC. Translation: CASSLKSDSYQFF.

Only one count was recorded for this clone. The chain combines TRBV25-1 with TRBJ2-1, with D possibly being TRBD1 (5 bases). The germline gives CDR1 MGHDK, CDR2 SYGVNS. The CDR3 sequence is 14 residues long. V lost 5 bases and J 6 bases, leaving 14 bases between the germline ends. The chain's CDR3 is CASSRQGAFNEQFF. CDR3 sequence (DNA): TGTGCCAGCAGTCGTCAGGGCGCTTTCAATGAGCAGTTCTTC.

This clone was observed once. This rearrangement joins TRBV6-4 to TRBJ2-1; TRBD2 matches 13 bases. Looked up from germline, CDR1 is MRHNA and CDR2 is SNTAGT. The V gene end was trimmed by 4 bases and the J gene end by 8 bases; junction bases not matched to a gene: 8. The CDR3 runs to 16 residues. CDR3 loop: CASSATGTSGAHEQFF. Here the CDR3 DNA reads TGTGCCAGCAGTGCCACCGGGACTAGCGGGGCACATGAGCAGTTCTTC.

The gene calls are TRBV7-9 and TRBJ1-4, with D perhaps TRBD1 (5 bases). CDR3 length: 14 amino acids. Germline CDR1 and CDR2: SEHNR and FQNEAQ (reference sequence). Trimming stripped 8 bases from V and 5 bases from J, with 15 bases between. The CDR3 sequence: CASASSGYNEKLFF. The CDR3 region has the DNA TGTGCCAGCGCCTCATCAGGGTACAATGAAAAACTGTTTTTT.

The rearrangement uses TRBV28 and TRBJ1-2; TRBD1 is a possible D gene (6 bases). From germline, CDR1 is MDHEN and CDR2 SYDVKM. The CDR3 has 14 amino acids. The ends were cut back, 6 bases at V and 2 bases at J, with 13 bases in the middle. CDR3 DNA sequence: TGTGCCAGCAGCGGATACAGGGTGAACTATGGCTACACCTTC. This encodes CASSGYRVNYGYTF.

This chain joins TRBV15 and TRBJ2-1; 16 nucleotides agree with TRBD2. J was trimmed by 4 bases and V by 1 base; bases with no gene match: 4. Germline V gene data show CDR1 as LNHNV and CDR2 as YYDKDF (reference sequence). The CDR3 has 18 residues. As DNA, the CDR3 is TGTGCCACCAGCAGAGCGACGGGACTAGCGGGAGGGTACAATGAGCAGTTCTTC. As protein: CATSRATGLAGGYNEQFF. The full variable domain, its missing parts supplied by reference TRBV15 and TRBJ2-1, is DAMVIQNPRYQVTQFGKPVTLSCSQTLNHNVMYWYQQKSSQAPKLLFHYYDKDFNNEADTPDNFQSRRPNTSFCFLDIRSPGLGDTAMYLCATSRATGLAGGYNEQFFGPGTRLTVL.

The J gene is TRBJ2-6, the V gene TRBV27; TRBD1 agrees at 7 bases. The CDR3 spans 17 residues. Germline values: CDR1 MNHEY, CDR2 SMNVEV (reference sequence). V lost 5 bases and J lost 0; bases outside the gene matches: 7. This chain's CDR3 is CASSRGQARSGANVLTF. CDR3 coding DNA: TGTGCCAGCAGTCGAGGACAGGCCCGCTCTGGGGCCAACGTCCTGACTTTC.

The chain carries TRBV28 and TRBJ1-4; D is unresolved. V was pared by 0 bases and J by 8 bases, with 16 bases between. This CDR3 is built from 16 residues. Germline CDR1 MDHEN, CDR2 SYDVKM. The CDR3 here is CASSLWGAVGGEKLFF. The CDR3 bases are TGTGCCAGCAGTTTATGGGGAGCAGTCGGTGGGGAAAAACTGTTTTTT.

The chain uses TRBV7-2 and TRBJ1-1, with 7 bases that match TRBD1. This CDR3 region has 15 residues. Germline loops: CDR1 SGHTA, CDR2 FQGNSA. The ends lost 2 bases at V and 5 bases at J; junction bases unmatched: 8. The CDR3 loop reads CASSLNRGGETEAFF. The CDR3 nucleotides are TGTGCCAGCAGCTTAAACAGGGGAGGAGAAACTGAAGCTTTCTTT.